This is a list of T cell receptor beta chains from one sample in a study of blood T cell repertoires in COVID-19. Assay: immunoSEQ multiplex PCR; the TCRdb copy retains only in-frame clones and omits some. The sample has around 140,000 clones; about 80% are singletons. The sequenced sample consisted of PBMCs or T cells enriched from blood (not recorded which). The receptors here all came from a woman in her forties or fifties who had recovered from COVID-19. Both conserved end residues are part of each CDR3. The D gene is left open where the match is weak. Expanded clones get a size class; other rows say once, few or many, or leave the size out.

cdr3_aa cdr3_nt d_call v_call clone_size j_call
CASSLSSSSSYNEQFF TGTGCCAGTAGTCTGTCAAGCTCTAGCTCCTACAATGAGCAGTTCTTC NA TRBV19 NA TRBJ2-1
CASTLQVNTEAFF TGTGCCAGTACACTACAAGTAAACACTGAAGCTTTCTTT NA TRBV2 NA TRBJ1-1
CASSEWHLSNQPQHF TGTGCCAGCAGTGAATGGCACCTTAGCAATCAGCCCCAGCATTTT NA TRBV2 NA TRBJ1-5
CASRTRQGYGYTF TGTGCCAGCAGAACCAGACAGGGTTATGGCTACACCTTC TRBD1 TRBV6-5 once TRBJ1-2
CASCLAPSYEQYF TGTGCCAGCTGCCTAGCCCCCTCCTACGAGCAGTACTTC NA TRBV6-5 NA TRBJ2-7
CATSDRVGGYTF TGTGCCACCTCGGACAGGGTCGGAGGCTACACCTTC TRBD1 TRBV28 NA TRBJ1-2
CASSSGQGNTGELFF TGTGCCAGCAGCTCAGGACAGGGAAACACCGGGGAGCTGTTTTTT TRBD1 TRBV11-3 NA TRBJ2-2
CASRIHSNQPQHF TGTGCCAGCAGAATTCATAGCAATCAGCCCCAGCATTTT NA TRBV28 NA TRBJ1-5
CAWSPSTPSSYEQYF TGTGCCTGGAGTCCTTCGACACCCAGCTCCTACGAGCAGTACTTC NA TRBV30 NA TRBJ2-7
CASSQDGTSLAPAYYEQYF TGTGCCAGCAGCCAAGATGGGACTAGCCTCGCTCCGGCCTACTACGAGCAGTACTTC TRBD2 TRBV14 NA TRBJ2-7
CASSLAGQDNEKLFF TGTGCCAGCAGCTTGGCAGGCCAGGATAATGAAAAACTGTTTTTT NA TRBV5-4 once TRBJ1-4
CSVDYTNTEAFF TGCAGCGTCGACTACACGAACACTGAAGCTTTCTTT NA TRBV29-1 NA TRBJ1-1
CASSLGRTGTRPLHF TGTGCCAGCAGTTTAGGCCGGACAGGCACTAGGCCCCTCCACTTT TRBD1 TRBV27 NA TRBJ1-6
CASPSDRGRMDQPQHF TGTGCCAGCCCCTCCGACAGGGGGCGTATGGATCAGCCCCAGCATTTT TRBD1 TRBV6-4 NA TRBJ1-5
CASSPSEDTEAFF TGTGCCAGCTCACCATCCGAGGACACTGAAGCTTTCTTT NA TRBV18 NA TRBJ1-1